This entry concerns a single T cell receptor (beta chain). The target antigen is unknown. PCR primers comprised 60 Vbeta and 13 Jbeta primers. Measured with immunoSEQ multiplex PCR; TCRdb has only the in-frame clones, and not every one. This table holds about 99,000 clones, about 75% found once. Trimming took 3 bases from V and 2 from J; bases not matched to a gene: 12. This CDR3 has 17 amino acids. The germline V gene has CDR1 SGHRS and CDR2 YFSETQ. These data are taken from a study of cytomegalovirus exposure and HLA in healthy donors. Overall study findings and caveats: Likely technical artifact: a cluster of highly shared sequence variants.

The clonotype originates from a man between 60 and 70 years old in good health and CMV-seropositive. The chain has TRBV5-1 and TRBJ2-7, with TRBD1 matching 9 bases. Sequencing was done on a sample of PBMCs. The CDR3 spells CASSSKRGTGWAYEQYF. CDR3 DNA sequence: TGCGCCAGCAGCTCGAAAAGGGGGACAGGGTGGGCCTACGAGCAGTACTTC.